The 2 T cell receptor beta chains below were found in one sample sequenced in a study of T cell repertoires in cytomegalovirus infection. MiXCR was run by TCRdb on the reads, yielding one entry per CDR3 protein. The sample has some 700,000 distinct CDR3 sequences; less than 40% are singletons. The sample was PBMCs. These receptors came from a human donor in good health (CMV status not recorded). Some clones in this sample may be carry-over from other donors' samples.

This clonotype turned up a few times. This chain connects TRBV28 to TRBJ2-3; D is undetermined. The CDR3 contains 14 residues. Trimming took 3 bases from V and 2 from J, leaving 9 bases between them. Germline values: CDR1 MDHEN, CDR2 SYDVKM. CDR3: CASSFERSTDTQYF. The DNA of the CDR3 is TGTGCCAGCAGTTTTGAGAGATCCACAGATACGCAGTATTTT.

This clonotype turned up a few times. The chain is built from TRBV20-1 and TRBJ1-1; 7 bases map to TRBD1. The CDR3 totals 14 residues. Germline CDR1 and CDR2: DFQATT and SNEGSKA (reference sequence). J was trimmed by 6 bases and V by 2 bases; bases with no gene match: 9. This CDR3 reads CSARRQGGFAEAFF. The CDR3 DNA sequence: TGCAGTGCTAGACGCCAGGGGGGGTTCGCTGAAGCTTTCTTT.